This T cell receptor (beta chain) was retrieved from a study of blood T cell repertoires in COVID-19. Overall study context: Sources were T cells, B-cell-depleted T cells, or PBMCs; the material itself was cDNA or gDNA.

Trimming cost V 3 bases and J 10 bases, with 18 bases left between them. CDR3 length: 14 amino acids. Germline V gene lookup returns CDR1 KGHSH and CDR2 LQKENI. As handled by the study authors: For nucleated cells, counts were estimated from reference gene primer amplification. Sequenced by immunoSEQ multiplex PCR; TCRdb stores in-frame clones only, minus some. That table is the source of V, J and clone size, and D and trimming were worked out from the DNA. In the table there are approximately 200,000 clones, about 91% of which are singletons. The V and J genes are TRBV18 and TRBJ1-1, with unresolved D. This receptor was obtained from a man aged 18 to 35 with active or convalescent COVID-19. The sequencing sample was made of peripheral blood. The CDR3 DNA reads TGTGCCAGCTCACCCCCCGGCAGGAGAGAGGGAGCTTTCTTT. Its translation is CASSPPGRREGAFF.